This TCR beta chain comes out of a study of blood T cell repertoires in COVID-19. Study overall: The analysed material was cDNA or gDNA that came from T cells, B-cell-depleted T cells, or PBMCs.

CDR3 length equals 12 residues. The authors' processing: Amplification of reference gene primers was used by the study to estimate nucleated cell counts. Some clones are missing from TCRdb's copy, which holds only in-frame ones; the method was immunoSEQ multiplex PCR. The D gene and trimming were derived from the DNA, and the V and J assignments and clone size from that table. This sample yields 250,000 to 300,000 clones, of which roughly 84% are seen a single time; roughly 3.1% belongs to the top ten. The rearrangement links TRBV21-1 to TRBJ2-7; the table's D call TRBD1 went unverified against the DNA. TRBV21-1 constitutes a pseudogene. Input material: peripheral blood. The receptor was isolated from a woman under 30 with acute or convalescent COVID-19. CDR3: CASGLGAGEQYF. The CDR3 DNA reads TGTGCCAGCGGTTTAGGGGCTGGGGAGCAGTACTTC.